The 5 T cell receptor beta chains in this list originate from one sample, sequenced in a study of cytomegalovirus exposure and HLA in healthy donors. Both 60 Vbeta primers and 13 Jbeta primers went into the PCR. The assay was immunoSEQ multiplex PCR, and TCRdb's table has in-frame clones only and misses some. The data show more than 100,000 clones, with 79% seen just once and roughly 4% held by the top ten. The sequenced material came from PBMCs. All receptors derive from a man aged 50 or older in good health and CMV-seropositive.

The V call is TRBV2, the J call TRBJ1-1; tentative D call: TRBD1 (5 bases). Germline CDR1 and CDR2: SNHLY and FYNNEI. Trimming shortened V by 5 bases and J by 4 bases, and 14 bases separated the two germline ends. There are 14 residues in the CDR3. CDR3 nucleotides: TGTGCCAGCAGTCTAAGGACAACGACCACTGAAGCTTTCTTT. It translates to CASSLRTTTTEAFF. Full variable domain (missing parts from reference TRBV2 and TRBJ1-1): EPEVTQTPSHQVTQMGQEVILRCVPISNHLYFYWYRQILGQKVEFLVSFYNNEISEKSEIFDDQFSVERPDGSNFTLKIRSTKLEDSAMYFCASSLRTTTTEAFFGQGTRLTVV.

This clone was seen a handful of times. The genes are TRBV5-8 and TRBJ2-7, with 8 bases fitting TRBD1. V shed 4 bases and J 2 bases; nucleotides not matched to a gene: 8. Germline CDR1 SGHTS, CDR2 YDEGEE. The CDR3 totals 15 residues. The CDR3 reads CASSRYRGAAYEQYF. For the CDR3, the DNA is TGTGCCAGCAGCCGCTACAGGGGGGCTGCCTACGAGCAGTACTTC.

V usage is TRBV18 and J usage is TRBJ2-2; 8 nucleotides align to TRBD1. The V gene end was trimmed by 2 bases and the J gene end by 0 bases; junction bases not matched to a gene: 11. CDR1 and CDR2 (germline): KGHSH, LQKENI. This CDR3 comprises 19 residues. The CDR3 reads CASSPIDRGQGSNTGELFF. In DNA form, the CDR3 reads TGTGCCAGCTCACCAATTGACAGGGGCCAGGGGTCGAACACCGGGGAGCTGTTTTTT.

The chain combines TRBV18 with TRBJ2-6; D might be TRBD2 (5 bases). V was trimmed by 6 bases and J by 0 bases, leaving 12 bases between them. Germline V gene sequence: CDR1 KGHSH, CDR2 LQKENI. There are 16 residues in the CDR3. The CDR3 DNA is TGTGCCAGCTCGCCTCTAGGACTCTCTGGGGCCAACGTCCTGACTTTC. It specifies CASSPLGLSGANVLTF.

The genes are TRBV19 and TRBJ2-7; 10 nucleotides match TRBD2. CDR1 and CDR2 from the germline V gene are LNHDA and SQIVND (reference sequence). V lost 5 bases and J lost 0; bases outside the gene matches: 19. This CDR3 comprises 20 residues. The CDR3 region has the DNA TGTGCCAGTAGTCTCCAGGGACAGATCCCTTGGACTAGCGGCTCCTACGAGCAGTACTTC. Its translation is CASSLQGQIPWTSGSYEQYF.